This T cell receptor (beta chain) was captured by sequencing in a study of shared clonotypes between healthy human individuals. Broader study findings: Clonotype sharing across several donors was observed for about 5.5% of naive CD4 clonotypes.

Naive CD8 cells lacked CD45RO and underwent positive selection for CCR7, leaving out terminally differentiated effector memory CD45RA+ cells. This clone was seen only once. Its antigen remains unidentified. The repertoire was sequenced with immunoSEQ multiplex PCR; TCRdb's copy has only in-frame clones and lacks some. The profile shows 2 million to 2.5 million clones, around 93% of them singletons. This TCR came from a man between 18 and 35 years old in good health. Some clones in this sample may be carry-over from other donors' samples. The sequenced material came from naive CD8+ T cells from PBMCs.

DNA of the CDR3: TGTGCCAGCAGGGAAGGACTAGCGGCCTACGAGCAGTACTTC. This translates into CASREGLAAYEQYF. This chain connects TRBV6-5 to TRBJ2-7; 10 bases map to TRBD2. The CDR3 is made up of 14 amino acids. Per the germline V gene, CDR1 is MNHEY and CDR2 is SVGAGI. The junction had 4 bases not matched to a gene; V was cut back by 6 bases and J by 2 bases.